The rows below give T cell receptor beta chains drawn from one sample of a study of blood T cell repertoires in COVID-19. The assay was immunoSEQ multiplex PCR, and TCRdb's table has in-frame clones only and misses some. The data contain more than 95,000 clones, 85% of them singletons. Sequenced material: peripheral blood. The origin of the receptors is a woman of 80 years or more with acute or convalescent COVID-19. Each CDR3 is given with its conserved first and last residue. A D gene is named only where the DNA matches it firmly. Clone size is not always given. Where it is, it says once, few, many or a class for expanded clones.

15,TRBJ1-2,-,-,TRBV6-5,TGTGCCAGCAGTTCCACAGGGTTGGTTTACTATGGCTACACCTTC,CASSSTGLVYYGYTF
15,TRBJ1-1,-,TRBD1,TRBV3-1/TRBV3-2,TGTGCCAGCAGCCTAGGGGGCTCAATAAACACTGAAGCTTTCTTT,CASSLGGSINTEAFF
16,TRBJ1-2,-,-,TRBV6-5,TGTGCCAGCAGTTGGGGCTCACTCCGAGCCAACTATGGCTACACCTTC,CASSWGSLRANYGYTF
13,TRBJ1-1,-,-,TRBV20-1,TGCAGTGCTAGTCAGGCGCCGAACACTGAAGCTTTCTTT,CSASQAPNTEAFF
13,TRBJ2-3,-,-,TRBV4-1,TGCGCCAGCAGCCTCCCAGGGGAGAATACGCAGTATTTT,CASSLPGENTQYF
14,TRBJ1-1,-,-,TRBV5-1,TGCGCCAGCAGCCCCCAACAGGAGAACACTGAAGCTTTCTTT,CASSPQQENTEAFF
15,TRBJ1-4,-,TRBD1,TRBV2,TGTGCCAGCACCCAAGAAAGACAGGGGTATGAAAAACTGTTTTTT,CASTQERQGYEKLFF
14,TRBJ1-1,-,-,TRBV6-5,TGTGCCAGCAGTCGGAGGGACTCCTCCGATAGGGCTTTCTTT,CASSRRDSSDRAFF
14,TRBJ1-1,once,-,TRBV2,TGTGCCAGCAGTGGGAGGGACGAGTACACTGAAGCTTTCTTT,CASSGRDEYTEAFF
17,TRBJ1-1,-,-,TRBV6-2/TRBV6-3,TGTGCCAGCAGTTATGGGACTGGGAAGGGAATGAACACTGAAGCTTTCTTT,CASSYGTGKGMNTEAFF
13,TRBJ1-2,-,TRBD1,TRBV6-5,TGTGCCACCGGGGGACAGAATCAATATGGCTACACCTTC,CATGGQNQYGYTF
13,TRBJ1-1,-,-,TRBV5-1,TGCGCCAGCAGACAACAGGGTTCCACGGAAGCTTTCTTT,CASRQQGSTEAFF
12,TRBJ2-7,-,-,TRBV19,TGTGCCAGTAGGGCTCAGGGCTACGAGCAGTACTTC,CASRAQGYEQYF
15,TRBJ1-1,-,-,TRBV9,TGTGCCAGCAGCTCGCAGGCGAAAGGGAACACTGAAGCTTTCTTT,CASSSQAKGNTEAFF
15,TRBJ2-3,-,TRBD1,TRBV29-1,TGCAGCGCTAGTGACAGGGGGGCGACCACAGATACGCAGTATTTT,CSASDRGATTDTQYF
16,TRBJ2-5,-,TRBD1,TRBV11-2,TGTGCCAGCAGCCCCGGGACAGGGTCCCTTCAAGAGACCCAGTACTTC,CASSPGTGSLQETQYF
14,TRBJ2-3,-,-,TRBV27,TGTGCCAGCAGTTCAAGGGGGTTGGTAGATACGCAGTATTTT,CASSSRGLVDTQYF
14,TRBJ1-4,-,TRBD1,TRBV28,TGTGCCAGCAGTCTAGGGGGCGTAGATGAAAAACTGTTTTTT,CASSLGGVDEKLFF
16,TRBJ1-4,-,TRBD1,TRBV3-1/TRBV3-2,TGTGCCAGCAGCCGCGATCGGGACAGGGGGCTTGAAAAACTGTTTTTT,CASSRDRDRGLEKLFF
17,TRBJ1-6,-,TRBD1,TRBV4-2,TGTGCCAGCAGCCAAAGTCTCTACAGGGGGACGAATTCACCCCTCCACTTT,CASSQSLYRGTNSPLHF
15,TRBJ1-1,-,-,TRBV19,TGTGCCAGTAGTAAGGTGGCAGGGTTGAACACTGAAGCTTTCTTT,CASSKVAGLNTEAFF
15,TRBJ1-3,-,-,TRBV18,TGTGCCAGCTCAGGAGAGGGCGCGACTGGAAACACCATATATTTT,CASSGEGATGNTIYF
14,TRBJ1-1,-,-,TRBV7-9,TGTGCCAGCAGCACGAGGGGGGGAAACACTGAAGCTTTCTTT,CASSTRGGNTEAFF
13,TRBJ2-7,-,TRBD2,TRBV4-2,TGTGCCAGCAGCCAGATACTAGCGGACGAGCAGTACTTC,CASSQILADEQYF
16,TRBJ2-3,few,TRBD2,TRBV7-6,TGTGCCAGCAGCTTAGAAGCGGGGAGAAGCACAGATACGCAGTATTTT,CASSLEAGRSTDTQYF
14,TRBJ1-1,-,-,TRBV7-8,TGTGCCAGCAGCTTAGCGAGGCCCACCGCTGAAGCTTTCTTT,CASSLARPTAEAFF
13,TRBJ2-3,-,-,TRBV7-9,TGTGCCAGCAGACACAGAACTACAGATACGCAGTATTTT,CASRHRTTDTQYF
13,TRBJ1-2,once,-,TRBV2,TGTGCCAGCAGGGTGGCCGAAAACTATGGCTACACCTTC,CASRVAENYGYTF
14,TRBJ1-1,-,-,TRBV6-5,TGTGCCAGCAGGATGGACAGTTCTTACACTGAAGCTTTCTTT,CASRMDSSYTEAFF
14,TRBJ2-1,-,-,TRBV29-1,TGCAGCGTTGGGGCCGCAGGGGCCTACAATGAGCAGTTCTTC,CSVGAAGAYNEQFF
20,TRBJ2-2,-,-,TRBV18,TGTGCCAGCTCACCATCATGGACTGGCGGGGACCAACGGCCAACCGGGGAGCTGTTTTTT,CASSPSWTGGDQRPTGELFF
13,TRBJ1-2,-,TRBD1,TRBV6-5,TGTGCCTCCCTCAGGGGGCTCCTCTATGGCTACACCTTC,CASLRGLLYGYTF
13,TRBJ1-2,-,TRBD1,TRBV5-4,TGTGCCAGCAGCATGACAGGGGGAGATGGCTACACCTTC,CASSMTGGDGYTF
13,TRBJ1-1,-,-,TRBV6-4,TGTGCCAGCAGTGTCGGCAGGGGCGCTGAAGCTTTCTTT,CASSVGRGAEAFF
14,TRBJ2-7,many,TRBD1,TRBV2,TGTGCCAGCAGATCCGGGACAGTCCTCTACGAGCAGTACTTC,CASRSGTVLYEQYF
17,TRBJ2-5,-,TRBD2,TRBV5-8,TGTGCCAGCAGCCGGGGACTAGCGGGGGGGCGACAAGAGACCCAGTACTTC,CASSRGLAGGRQETQYF
15,TRBJ1-6,once,-,TRBV9,TGTGCCAGCAGCGTAGGGGAGGGCTTGGATTCACCCCTCCACTTT,CASSVGEGLDSPLHF
15,TRBJ2-7,-,-,TRBV5-4,TGTGCCAGCAGTTGGGGCGCAGGGAAGACCTACGAGCAGTACTTC,CASSWGAGKTYEQYF
13,TRBJ2-6,few,TRBD1,TRBV28,TGTGCCACAGGGGGTTGGGGGGCCAACGTCCTGACTTTC,CATGGWGANVLTF
12,TRBJ1-2,-,-,TRBV5-1,TGCGCCAGCAGCTTGGGCGGGTATGGCTACACCTTC,CASSLGGYGYTF
15,TRBJ1-1,-,-,TRBV4-2,TGTGCCAGCAGCCAAGATCGGGTACATAACACTGAAGCTTTCTTT,CASSQDRVHNTEAFF
14,TRBJ1-2,-,TRBD1,TRBV7-2,TGTGCCAGCACACCCGGGACAGTCAACTATGGCTACACCTTC,CASTPGTVNYGYTF
19,TRBJ1-6,-,-,TRBV7-8,TGTGCCAGCAGCTTAGGTTCTTTTTTCGAGAAAATTCATAATTCACCCCTCCACTTT,CASSLGSFFEKIHNSPLHF
15,TRBJ1-6,-,TRBD1,TRBV19,TGTGCCAGTAGACAGGGGCGAGGATATAATTCACCCCTCCACTTT,CASRQGRGYNSPLHF
13,TRBJ1-1,few,-,TRBV6-5,TGTGCCAGCAGTTTGAGACAGAACACTGAAGCTTTCTTT,CASSLRQNTEAFF
15,TRBJ2-7,few,-,TRBV4-1,TGCGCCAGCAGCCAAGCCCCTACGGTTGACTACGAGCAGTACTTC,CASSQAPTVDYEQYF
15,TRBJ2-2,-,-,TRBV7-9,TGTGCCAGCAGCTTAGTAGGCAGGGGCCCAGAGGAGCTGTTTTTT,CASSLVGRGPEELFF
16,TRBJ1-4,-,-,TRBV4-2,TGTGCCAGCAGCCCGGAGATCGGGGGGTCTAATGAAAAACTGTTTTTT,CASSPEIGGSNEKLFF
17,TRBJ2-3,-,-,TRBV19,TGTGCCAGTAGTATCTTCCCCGGGGGGCTGAGCACAGATACGCAGTATTTT,CASSIFPGGLSTDTQYF
13,TRBJ1-2,-,TRBD1,TRBV6-6,TGTGCCAGCAGGCAAAACAGGGGGGCTGGCTACACCTTC,CASRQNRGAGYTF
16,TRBJ1-4,-,-,TRBV4-1,TGCGCCAGCAGCCAAGGGGGGTGGGGAGGTGGTGAAAAACTGTTTTTT,CASSQGGWGGGEKLFF
16,TRBJ1-6,-,-,TRBV5-1,TGCGCCAGCAGGCAGGGTCTCAACCCCTATAATTCACCCCTCCACTTT,CASRQGLNPYNSPLHF